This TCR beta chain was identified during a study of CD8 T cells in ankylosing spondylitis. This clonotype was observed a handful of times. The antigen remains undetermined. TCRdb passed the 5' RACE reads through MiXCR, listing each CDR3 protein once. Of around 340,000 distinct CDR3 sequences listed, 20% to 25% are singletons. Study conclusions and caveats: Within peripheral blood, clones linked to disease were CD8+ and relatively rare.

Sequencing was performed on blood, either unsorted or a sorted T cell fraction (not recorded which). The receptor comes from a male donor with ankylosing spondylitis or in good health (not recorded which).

CDR3 nucleotide sequence: TGCGCCAGCAGCATCCGGACAAGTTCCATGAACACTGAAGCTTTCTTT. Its translation: CASSIRTSSMNTEAFF. This chain joins TRBV5-1 and TRBJ1-1, with TRBD1 as a possible D gene (5 bases). This CDR3 has 16 residues. Germline values: CDR1 SGHRS, CDR2 YFSETQ. V shed 4 bases and J shed 0 bases, with 16 bases lying between them.